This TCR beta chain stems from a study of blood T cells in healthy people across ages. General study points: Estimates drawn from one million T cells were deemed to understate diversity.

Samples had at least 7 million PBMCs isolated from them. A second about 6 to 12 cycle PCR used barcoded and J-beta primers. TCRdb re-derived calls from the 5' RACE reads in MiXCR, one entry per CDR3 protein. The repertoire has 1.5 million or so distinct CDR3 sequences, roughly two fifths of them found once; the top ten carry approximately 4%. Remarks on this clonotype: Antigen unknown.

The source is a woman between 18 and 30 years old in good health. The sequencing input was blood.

The DNA of the CDR3 is TGTGCCAGCAGCTTAACCAGGCGGGACTACACCTTC. It codes for CASSLTRRDYTF. The V call is TRBV11-2, the J call TRBJ1-2; no firm D call. This CDR3 contains 12 residues. The V gene's germline CDR1 is SGHAT and CDR2 FQNNGV. The germline V and J ends were trimmed by 2 bases and 10 bases, with 11 bases remaining between them.